This T cell receptor (beta chain) stems from a study of quantifying T cell responses using KT2 cells. Study-wide context: RNA was reverse transcribed with TCR alpha and beta constant-region primers.

The CDR3 spans 14 residues. V was cut by 1 base and J by 3 bases, with 10 bases left in between. Germline-derived CDR1 and CDR2 are LNHDA and SQIVND (reference sequence). A single-stranded UMI oligo with SP2 sequence was ligated to cDNA 3' ends. The first PCR ran 4 to 5 cycles with an equimolar RC1.1 and RC1.2 beta primer mix. TCRdb called the UMI-ligation and nested PCR reads again in MiXCR, with one record for every CDR3 protein. The sample records fewer than 50,000 distinct CDR3 sequences, under 14% being singletons. KT2, a clone with a known TCR, was spiked into unfractionated PBMC. Different KT2-to-PBMC ratios were created with a constant PBMC count. This clonotype was observed a few times.

The chain combines TRBV19 with TRBJ2-7; TRBD2 might be the D (5 bases). Input material: PBMCs spiked with cells of the T cell clone KT2. The source of this sequence is a human donor. The CDR3 nucleotides read TGTGCCAGTAGTATAGGACGGGGTGGCTACGAGCAGTACTTC. Its translation: CASSIGRGGYEQYF.